These 16 T cell receptor beta chains were all obtained from the same sample, sequenced in a study of cytomegalovirus exposure and HLA in healthy donors (TCRdb year 2017). The library was produced with the immunoSEQ multiplex PCR assay. A mixture of 60 forward primers for TCR Vbeta segments and 13 reverse primers for TCR Jbeta segments was used in the multiplex PCR. TCRdb holds this immuneACCESS table with in-frame rearrangements only. Some clones are missing; in checked studies, unresolved V genes explain under half, and the rest has no known cause. The sample has about 120,000 clones on record, 80% of them singletons. Together, the top ten hold more than 8% of the sample. The specimen sequenced was PBMCs. The source of these receptors is a female donor in good health and CMV-seropositive.

CDR3 bases: TGCGCCAGCACCCTCACAGGGACCTACGAGCAGTACTTC. Its protein is CASTLTGTYEQYF. The chain couples TRBV5-1 to TRBJ2-7; D is possibly TRBD1 (6 bases). V was pared by 6 bases and J by 2 bases, with 12 bases between. Germline CDR1 SGHRS, CDR2 YFSETQ. The CDR3 has 13 amino acids.

The J gene is TRBJ2-1, the V gene TRBV2, with D perhaps TRBD2 (5 bases). Deletions cut 2 bases from V and 7 bases from J, with 18 bases between. CDR1 is SNHLY and CDR2 is FYNNEI in the germline V gene. CDR3 length: 16 amino acids. This chain's CDR3 is CASSESSDSSRNEQFF. The DNA for the CDR3 is TGTGCCAGCAGTGAATCTTCGGACTCCTCGAGAAATGAGCAGTTCTTC.

J is TRBJ1-2 and V is TRBV11-2; 7 nucleotides line up with TRBD1. The CDR3 totals 13 residues. Germline values: CDR1 SGHAT, CDR2 FQNNGV. V was pared by 3 bases and J by 7 bases, with 5 bases of the junction left unmatched. CDR3 nucleotide sequence: TGTGCCAGCAGCTTTGGGGCAGGGGGTGGCTACACCTTC. It is translated as CASSFGAGGGYTF.

This chain uses TRBV10-3 with TRBJ1-2; a weak D match, TRBD1 (5 bases). Germline V CDR1 and CDR2: ENHRY, SYGVKD. The germline V and J ends were trimmed by 10 bases and 1 base, with 13 bases remaining between them. This CDR3 spans 13 amino acids. The CDR3 nucleotides are TGTGCCACTGAAACAGGTCTTAACTATGGCTACACCTTC. Translation: CATETGLNYGYTF.

V usage is TRBV18 and J usage is TRBJ2-7, with D tentatively TRBD1 (6 bases). CDR1 is KGHSH and CDR2 is LQKENI in the germline V gene. V was trimmed by 3 bases and J by 3 bases, leaving 9 bases between them. The CDR3 runs to 13 residues. The CDR3 reads CASSPGQNYEQYF. DNA of the CDR3: TGTGCCAGCTCACCGGGACAAAACTACGAGCAGTACTTC.

The V and J genes are TRBV27 and TRBJ2-7, with 7 bases matching TRBD2. The CDR3 is 13 residues long. The germline gives CDR1 MNHEY, CDR2 SMNVEV (reference sequence). With V trimmed by 3 bases and J by 4 bases, 3 bases remained unmatched. The CDR3 loop is CASSFDGGYEQYF. CDR3 DNA sequence: TGTGCCAGCAGTTTTGACGGGGGGTACGAGCAGTACTTC.

The chain couples TRBV7-3 to TRBJ1-2; 8 positions match TRBD1. With 5 bases clipped from V and 8 bases from J, the junction kept 7 bases outside the gene matches. The CDR3 is made up of 13 amino acids. The germline V gene has CDR1 SGHTA and CDR2 FQGTGA. In DNA, the CDR3 is TGTGCCAGCAGCAAAGGGACAGGTGAAGGCTACACCTTC. It encodes CASSKGTGEGYTF.

This chain links TRBV10-3 with TRBJ1-6; D possibly corresponds to TRBD1 (5 bases). Deletions cut 10 bases from V and 7 bases from J, with 14 bases between. CDR3 length: 13 amino acids. Germline V gene lookup returns CDR1 ENHRY and CDR2 SYGVKD. The CDR3 region has the DNA TGTGCCACCTTCGAACCAGGGAATTCACCCCTCCACTTT. Protein product: CATFEPGNSPLHF.

The chain combines TRBV27 with TRBJ2-1, with 10 positions matching TRBD2. Germline CDR1 is MNHEY and CDR2 is SMNVEV (reference sequence). The CDR3 consists of 18 residues. The trim removed 3 bases at V and 4 bases at J, leaving 12 bases unmatched. For the CDR3, the DNA is TGTGCCAGCAGTTTCCGCGCTAGCGGGGGAACCTATTACAATGAGCAGTTCTTC. Translating gives CASSFRASGGTYYNEQFF.

About this clone itself: One end of the junction is discordant with germline, which a read error may explain. This specimen includes other DNA sequences encoding the same CDR3. CDR3: CASSSSGYTQYF. The CDR3 bases are TGCGCCAGCAGCTCGAGCGGGTATACGCAGTATTTT. The J gene is TRBJ2-3, the V gene TRBV7-3; D might be TRBD2 (6 bases). CDR1 is SGHTA, CDR2 FQGTGA, per germline. This CDR3 spans 12 amino acids.

The gene calls are TRBV18 and TRBJ1-2; 7 nucleotides match TRBD1. CDR1 KGHSH and CDR2 LQKENI come from the germline V gene. Trimming removed 3 bases from V and 6 bases from J; junction bases left unmatched: 7. This CDR3 contains 14 residues. The CDR3 nucleotides are TGTGCCAGCTCACCTGGGGACAGCTACCATGGCTACACCTTC. Translation: CASSPGDSYHGYTF.

This clone was seen once. V is TRBV10-1 and J is TRBJ2-1; TRBD2 matches 7 bases. V shed 3 bases, J shed 6 bases, and the junction held 11 bases outside the gene matches. Germline values: CDR1 WNHNN, CDR2 SYGVQD (reference sequence). The CDR3 is 16 residues long. The CDR3 DNA sequence: TGCGCCAGCAGTGATTGGAGCGGGGCCTCCCGCAATGAGCAGTTCTTC. It yields the protein CASSDWSGASRNEQFF.

This clone was counted only a few times. V gene TRBV29-1 combines with J gene TRBJ1-1, with a possible D match to TRBD1 (5 bases). With 7 bases removed from V and 4 bases from J, the gap between germline ends came to 34 bases. The CDR3 is 19 residues long. From germline, CDR1 is SQVTM and CDR2 ANQGSEA. CDR3 region: CSGHKGVSVFGAGITEAFF. The CDR3 bases are TGCAGCGGCCATAAAGGGGTTAGTGTTTTCGGAGCGGGCATCACTGAAGCTTTCTTT. Looking up the rest from reference TRBV29-1 and TRBJ1-1 gives the full variable domain: SAVISQKPSRDICQRGTSLTIQCQVDSQVTMMFWYRQQPGQSLTLIATANQGSEATYESGFVIDKFPISRPNLTFSTLTVSNMSPEDSSIYLCSGHKGVSVFGAGITEAFFGQGTRLTVV.

V is TRBV7-6 and J is TRBJ2-5; D call uncertain. This CDR3 region has 13 residues. Trimming shortened V by 1 base and J by 5 bases, and 8 bases separated the two germline ends. Germline V gene lookup returns CDR1 SGHVS and CDR2 FNYEAQ. The DNA of the CDR3 is TGTGCCAGCAGCTTAGGGCACATGGAGACCCAGTACTTC. Translation: CASSLGHMETQYF.

This rearrangement joins TRBV6-5 to TRBJ1-5, with 7 positions matching TRBD1. The CDR3 runs to 15 residues. Germline V gene data show CDR1 as MNHEY and CDR2 as SVGAGI. J was trimmed by 3 bases and V by 2 bases; bases with no gene match: 4. CDR3 in amino acids: CASSYRGQPNQPQHF. For the CDR3, the DNA is TGTGCCAGCAGTTACCGGGGACAGCCCAATCAGCCCCAGCATTTT.

DNA for the CDR3: TGTGCCAGCAACGACGGAGGCAGCTCCTATAATTCACCCCTCCACTTT. Residues: CASNDGGSSYNSPLHF. This chain links TRBV5-6 with TRBJ1-6; D is undetermined. The CDR3 covers 16 residues. Germline CDR1 reads SGHDT; CDR2 reads YYEEEE. Trimming removed 6 bases at V and 0 bases at J, with 13 bases between.